The following is a T cell receptor (beta chain) sequence with its context. In this sample, this clonotype turned up many times. This receptor's antigen is unknown. Base qualities are missing; no much larger clone stands one base away. This specimen's time point label, interpreted: newly diagnosed GD, antithyroid drugs for less than 3 months. RNA was extracted from PBMCs in TRIzol for both TCR sequencing and RNA sequencing. The diagnosis of Graves' disease followed American Thyroid Association guidelines. The patients came from an endocrinology department in Xi'an, China. Each patient gave 7.5 to 10 milliliters of peripheral blood, collected in an EDTA anticoagulant tube. PBMCs were isolated by Ficoll Paque Plus density gradient separation without further T cell sorting. An Agilent 2100 Bioanalyzer and agarose gel were used to assess RNA quality, and a NanoDrop 2000 was used to measure RNA concentration.

Library preparation was by multiplex PCR. Reads for this sample came from an Illumina HiSeq 4000. CDR3 regions were amplified by Arm-PCR with iRepertoire HTBI primers to construct TCR beta libraries. Before sequencing, the PCR products underwent gel purification. In the paper's pipeline: Gene usage analysis of CDR3 amino acid clonotypes relied on the 60 to 65 TRBV and about 13 TRBJ segments identified across samples. COPE and FqMerger were used to merge the filtered high-quality paired reads into contigs. BLAST was used to align contigs to the IMGT TRBV, TRBD and TRBJ reference genes, and CDR3 was defined following IMGT. Any clonotype with a frequency above 0.1% was classified as a highly expanded clone. Repertoire diversity was measured by Shannon entropy, and V-J evenness by the Gini coefficient. Public clonotypes were defined as clonotypes shared by more than one individual. Using fastp trimming at Q25 and MiXCR clonotype assembly, TCRdb reanalyzed the public sequencing data and kept in-frame beta chains. Rows matching on CDR3 protein sequence are summarized as one entry with the most common DNA and genes. In this record, the V and J calls reflect TCRdb's handling and not the investigators' own analysis. Across this sample there are 450,000 to 600,000 distinct CDR3 sequences, with about 17% seen only once. Of the sample, 9% to 15% is held by the ten largest clones.

The sample comes from a study of regulatory T cells in long-lasting Graves disease (dated by TCRdb to about 2021). Study-level background: Newly diagnosed Graves' disease patients had taken antithyroid drugs for less than 3 months. Peripheral blood TCR sequencing and RNA sequencing compared persistent Graves' disease patients with newly diagnosed Graves' disease patients. The study was registered as a clinical trial and conducted in China. A total of 35 or so samples underwent TCR sequencing: about 13 from persistent and roughly 20 from newly diagnosed Graves' disease patients. Overall results and qualifications from the work: The authors noted that the small sample size was a limitation that may lower accuracy. Persistent Graves' disease patients showed lower TCR Shannon entropy and fewer highly expanded clones than newly diagnosed patients, suggesting clonal expansion. Only the TCR beta chain was sequenced and analyzed. A larger number of public clonotypes was shared among persistent patients (approximately 2,600) than among newly diagnosed patients (approximately 1,000). Because the primary lesion, thyroid tissue, could not be accessed, the study looked at peripheral blood alone.

A further study also used this sample, focusing on T cells in Graves' hyperthyroidism and ophthalmopathy. Taken from the second paper: Stable Graves' hyperthyroidism was defined as the absence of progression to ophthalmopathy over 18 months of follow-up. Hyperthyroidism patients were newly diagnosed, with disease duration under 2 months, and aged 18 to 65 years. The study excluded patients with uncontrolled infections, other autoimmune diseases, pregnancy or lactation. Clinical symptoms, serum thyroxine and TRAb, thyroid ultrasound, and orbital computed tomography formed the basis for the diagnoses. The first round of RT-PCR for the TCR CDR3 was performed with the HTBI primer set and the Qiagen OneStep RT-PCR kit. Blood samples also contained most of the expanded thyroid clonotypes (frequency above 0.001), which suggests that blood repertoires may reflect thyroid immune responses. A 13 V-J signature model separated ophthalmopathy from stable hyperthyroidism, with approximately 86% sensitivity and about 81% specificity in cross-validation and 80%/75% in testing. During validation, the model predicted progression to ophthalmopathy a median of approximately 6.5 months ahead of onset, with around 71% sensitivity and 72.22% specificity. To identify TCR V-J signatures that set the groups apart, the researchers used a discovery cohort of 100 patients, made up of fewer than 50 with Graves' ophthalmopathy and 57 with stable Graves' hyperthyroidism. An independent validation cohort of under 20 hyperthyroidism patients and about 16 patients who later progressed to ophthalmopathy tested prospective prediction of ophthalmopathy. The approximately 98 discovery patients were randomly divided into training and test sets at a 7:3 ratio. In several Graves' hyperthyroidism patients, the study also compared T-cell repertoires from thyroid tissue with T-cell repertoires from blood. Once sampling was done, hyperthyroidism patients were given methimazole at a starting dose of 30 mg daily, whereas ophthalmopathy patients were given high-dose intravenous methylprednisolone. The libraries were constructed in a second round of multiplex PCR and then size-selected and purified. Paired-end sequencing of the libraries was performed with 100 bp reads on an Illumina HiSeq2000. SOAPnuke was used to process the raw data, removing reads that contained adapters or uncalled bases, had a mean Phred below 15, or lacked an exact match to the constant primer or identifier. COPE v1.2.5 was used to merge the high-quality paired reads, and each unique nucleotide sequence was defined as a clonotype. MiTCR v1.1 was used to align clonotypes to the IMGT TRBV, TRBD and TRBJ reference segments. Only V-J combinations with frequency above 0.0001, covering 99% to 99.2% of repertoires, were analysed. The TCS score was defined as F50 (clonal expansion) divided by E x V (chaos), with BLOSUM62-based TCRdist calculated between CDR3 peptides within each V-J. Welch's t-statistics and random forest reduced approximately 520 V-J features to some 14, which were used in a naive Bayes classifier (R e1071). No statistical method was used to set the sample size in advance, and investigators knew the group allocation. The paper describes TCR Vbeta CDR3 sequencing of around 130 peripheral blood samples, made up of around 41 ophthalmopathy patients, some 76 hyperthyroidism patients and roughly 17 progressor patients.

This TCR came from a man aged 35-49 years with Graves disease. Donor details come from another sample of the same person, matched by shared clones. Specimen: peripheral blood mononuclear cells (PBMCs), collected at new diagnosis, from a patient treated with antithyroid drugs.

The DNA reads as follows: TGTGCCAGCAGCCACGAACCAGGGACAGGTACATACAATGAGCAGTTCTTC. Its coded protein is CASSHEPGTGTYNEQFF. Recombination linked TRBV7-9 to TRBJ2-1, with TRBD1 matching 8 junction bases. There are 17 amino acids in the CDR3, from cysteine to phenylalanine inclusive. Only the CDR3 portion is preserved as DNA: 51 bases, with reading frame beginning at the first base. Trimming takes 5 bases off V and 4 bases off J; junction bases not matched to a gene: 13. Per the germline V gene (reference sequence), SEHNR is the CDR1 and FQNEAQ is the CDR2. Supplemented by the reference TRBV7-9 and TRBJ2-1 proteins around the CDR3, the complete variable domain is DTGVSQNPRHKITKRGQNVTFRCDPISEHNRLYWYRQTLGQGPEFLTYFQNEAQLEKSRLLSDRFSAERPKGSFSTLEIQRTEQGDSAMYLCASSHEPGTGTYNEQFFGPGTRLTVL.